This is a list of T cell receptor beta chains from one sample in a study of T-cell reconstitution after alpha-beta-depleted transplantation in children. TCRdb called the PCR reads again in MiXCR, with one record for every CDR3 protein. The sample carries approximately 1,000,000 distinct CDR3 sequences, about 29% recorded once. The sequencing used PBMCs, mostly from graft donor cells, collected 360 days after TCRalphabeta/CD19-depleted stem cell transplant. The receptors were gathered from a boy in the first two years of life who had a stem cell transplant for SCID, so the T cells may come from the graft donor. CDR3s include the opening cysteine and the closing phenylalanine or tryptophan. Each record gives: V gene, CDR3 length, clone size, J gene, D gene, CDR3 protein, CDR3 DNA. The D gene is left open where the match is weak. The size of a clone is reported for some rows only, either as once, few or many, or as a class for expanded clones.

TRBV20-1,14,-,TRBJ2-3,-,CSAFRIGSTDTQYF,TGCAGTGCTTTCCGGATTGGGAGCACAGATACGCAGTATTTT
TRBV10-3,12,-,TRBJ1-2,-,CAIDGGDYGYTF,TGTGCCATAGACGGGGGGGACTATGGCTACACCTTC
TRBV12-3/TRBV12-4,15,-,TRBJ2-1,TRBD2,CASTSTSGVYNEQFF,TGTGCCAGCACCTCGACTAGCGGGGTTTACAATGAGCAGTTCTTC
TRBV6-1,16,-,TRBJ2-1,TRBD1,CASRHYRGRTYNEQFF,TGTGCCAGCAGGCACTACAGGGGTAGGACCTACAATGAGCAGTTCTTC
TRBV4-2,14,few,TRBJ1-4,-,CASSQVRSNEKLFF,TGTGCCAGCAGCCAAGTACGGTCTAATGAAAAACTGTTTTTT
TRBV4-3,18,-,TRBJ2-1,TRBD2,CASSQVGKGTSGGREQFF,TGCGCCAGCAGCCAAGTAGGAAAAGGGACTAGCGGGGGTAGGGAGCAGTTCTTC
TRBV6-6,13,-,TRBJ1-5,-,CASSYSLGEPQHF,TGTGCCAGCAGTTACTCGCTGGGGGAGCCCCAGCATTTT
TRBV12-3/TRBV12-4,16,-,TRBJ2-7,TRBD2,CASSARLAQQAYEQYF,TGTGCCAGCAGCGCGAGACTAGCGCAGCAAGCCTACGAGCAGTACTTC
TRBV5-1,16,many,TRBJ1-3,-,CASSLDSPYSGNTIYF,TGCGCCAGCAGCTTGGACAGCCCGTATAGTGGTAACACCATATATTTT
TRBV7-8,14,-,TRBJ2-5,-,CASSLGAPGETQYF,TGTGCCAGCAGCTTAGGAGCCCCGGGGGAGACCCAGTACTTC
TRBV12-3/TRBV12-4,14,few,TRBJ1-1,TRBD1,CASSRDRVSTEAFF,TGTGCCAGCAGCAGGGACAGGGTGAGCACTGAAGCTTTCTTT
TRBV29-1,16,few,TRBJ2-5,-,CSVVLTDSGWRETQYF,TGCAGCGTTGTCCTTACGGACAGTGGATGGAGAGAGACCCAGTACTTC
TRBV4-3,14,few,TRBJ2-3,-,CASSHQRTIDTQYF,TGCGCCAGCAGCCACCAGCGGACCATAGATACGCAGTATTTT
TRBV28,13,few,TRBJ2-1,-,CATVGLVKGEQFF,TGTGCCACCGTCGGACTGGTTAAGGGTGAGCAGTTCTTC
TRBV10-3,15,many,TRBJ2-3,-,CAISERDIRTDTQYF,TGTGCCATCAGTGAGAGAGACATACGCACAGATACGCAGTATTTT
TRBV29-1,15,-,TRBJ1-1,TRBD1,CSVELRGQEMTEAFF,TGCAGCGTTGAATTAAGGGGGCAAGAAATGACTGAAGCTTTCTTT
TRBV12-3/TRBV12-4,14,few,TRBJ1-3,-,CASSEASSGNTIYF,TGTGCCAGCAGTGAGGCGAGCTCTGGAAACACCATATATTTT
TRBV5-1,14,-,TRBJ2-7,-,CASGPGPSSYEQYF,TGCGCCAGCGGGCCCGGGCCGAGCTCCTACGAGCAGTACTTC
TRBV11-3,15,-,TRBJ2-7,TRBD1,CAGSLVRDRGYEQYF,TGTGCCGGCAGCTTAGTCCGGGACAGGGGCTACGAGCAGTACTTC
TRBV29-1,15,-,TRBJ2-1,-,CSVETDKSSYNEQFF,TGCAGCGTTGAAACCGACAAGAGCTCCTACAATGAGCAGTTCTTC
TRBV5-1,17,few,TRBJ1-1,-,CASSFLRGSRTYTEAFF,TGCGCCAGCAGCTTCCTTCGAGGGTCCCGAACTTACACTGAAGCTTTCTTT
TRBV18,14,-,TRBJ2-1,TRBD1,CASSPTGLSNEQFF,TGTGCCAGCTCACCGACAGGGCTTTCAAATGAGCAGTTCTTC
TRBV11-1,15,-,TRBJ2-5,-,CASSRTRENLETQYF,TGTGCCAGCAGCCGTACCCGGGAAAACCTAGAGACCCAGTACTTC
TRBV29-1,15,few,TRBJ1-2,-,CSVEDLSPVSYGYTF,TGCAGCGTTGAAGATCTGTCCCCGGTATCCTATGGCTACACCTTC
TRBV2,15,once,TRBJ1-4,TRBD1,CASSVERGRSEKLFF,TGTGCCAGCAGTGTGGAAAGGGGGCGGAGTGAAAAACTGTTTTTT
TRBV12-3/TRBV12-4,14,-,TRBJ2-7,-,CASSAEGAGNKQYF,TGTGCCAGCAGTGCAGAGGGGGCGGGGAACAAGCAGTACTTC
TRBV27,15,-,TRBJ1-6,TRBD1,CASSINRGLVSPLHF,TGTGCCAGCAGTATAAACAGGGGCTTAGTTTCACCCCTCCACTTT
TRBV10-3,15,few,TRBJ2-3,TRBD2,CAIGSGGAGGDTQYF,TGTGCCATCGGTAGCGGGGGGGCCGGGGGAGATACGCAGTATTTT
TRBV20-1,11,-,TRBJ2-1,-,CSGDSGNEQFF,TGCAGTGGCGACAGCGGCAATGAGCAGTTCTTC
TRBV28,11,many,TRBJ2-5,-,CASSFPGTQYF,TGTGCCAGCAGTTTTCCAGGGACCCAGTACTTC
TRBV11-2,16,once,TRBJ2-3,-,CASSPVGARNPDTQYF,TGTGCCAGCAGCCCCGTGGGGGCGCGAAATCCAGATACGCAGTATTTT
TRBV29-1,13,few,TRBJ1-1,-,CSGVPGWGTEAFF,TGCAGCGGGGTACCAGGGTGGGGGACTGAAGCTTTCTTT
TRBV5-1,15,-,TRBJ1-4,TRBD1,CASSLTGGLNEKLFF,TGCGCCAGCAGCTTGACAGGGGGGCTTAATGAAAAACTGTTTTTT
TRBV9,16,few,TRBJ2-7,TRBD2,CASSPGAVAGRYEQYF,TGTGCCAGCAGCCCTGGAGCGGTAGCGGGTCGTTACGAGCAGTACTTC
TRBV6-1,16,-,TRBJ2-7,TRBD1,CASSPTAPGGLREQYF,TGTGCCAGCAGTCCTACAGCCCCAGGGGGCCTAAGGGAGCAGTACTTC
TRBV20-1,11,few,TRBJ2-4,TRBD2,CSARVASGEHF,TGCAGTGCTAGAGTCGCTAGCGGCGAGCACTTC
TRBV6-5,16,-,TRBJ2-3,-,CASSSRTPASTNTQYF,TGTGCCAGCAGTTCTCGGACCCCAGCTAGCACAAATACGCAGTATTTT
TRBV5-1,15,-,TRBJ1-5,-,CASSLDLQSNQPQHF,TGCGCCAGCAGCTTAGACCTACAAAGCAATCAGCCCCAGCATTTT
TRBV24-1,16,-,TRBJ2-3,TRBD2,CATSEELAGDTDTQYF,TGTGCCACCAGTGAAGAACTAGCGGGGGACACAGATACGCAGTATTTT
TRBV11-2,14,few,TRBJ1-1,-,CASRYTGSPTEAFF,TGTGCCAGCAGGTATACCGGGTCTCCCACTGAAGCTTTCTTT
TRBV28,14,-,TRBJ2-3,-,CASSPSARTDTQYF,TGTGCCAGCAGTCCGTCGGCGCGCACAGATACGCAGTATTTT
TRBV12-3/TRBV12-4,12,-,TRBJ2-7,-,CAGTGLLAEQYF,TGTGCCGGCACAGGTTTGTTAGCCGAGCAGTACTTC
TRBV21-1,12,few,TRBJ1-1,-,CAGTGTDTEAFF,TGTGCCGGGACAGGGACCGACACTGAAGCTTTCTTT
TRBV5-1,17,-,TRBJ2-1,TRBD2,CASSFPGLAGGRNEQFF,TGCGCCAGCAGCTTTCCGGGACTAGCGGGGGGTAGAAATGAGCAGTTCTTC
TRBV12-3/TRBV12-4,15,-,TRBJ2-7,TRBD1,CASSQTGGSSYEQYF,TGTGCCAGCAGTCAGACAGGGGGCTCCTCCTACGAGCAGTACTTC
TRBV12-3/TRBV12-4,12,-,TRBJ2-1,-,CASSPGWSEQFF,TGTGCCAGCAGCCCAGGGTGGAGCGAGCAGTTCTTC
TRBV12-3/TRBV12-4,14,few,TRBJ2-1,-,CASSLPGLYNEQFF,TGTGCCAGCAGCCTCCCGGGGTTATACAATGAGCAGTTCTTC
TRBV3-1,13,many,TRBJ2-7,-,CASSQGVPYEQYF,TGTGCCAGCAGCCAAGGGGTCCCCTACGAGCAGTACTTC
TRBV5-1,14,few,TRBJ1-1,-,CASSLTQANREAFF,TGCGCCAGCAGCTTAACACAAGCGAATCGGGAAGCTTTCTTT
TRBV27,15,few,TRBJ2-1,TRBD2,CASSLYPAGANEQFF,TGTGCCAGCAGTTTATATCCAGCGGGGGCCAATGAGCAGTTCTTC
TRBV6-2/TRBV6-3,11,-,TRBJ1-1,-,CASSRWTAWVF,TGTGCCAGCAGTCGATGGACCGCCTGGGTCTTT
TRBV6-2/TRBV6-3,16,few,TRBJ2-6,-,CASRATGFSGANVLTF,TGTGCCAGCAGGGCAACAGGGTTCTCTGGGGCCAACGTCCTGACTTTC
TRBV4-1,16,few,TRBJ1-1,TRBD1,CASRGQGRIGGTEAFF,TGCGCCAGCAGGGGACAGGGCCGAATAGGGGGCACTGAAGCTTTCTTT
TRBV29-1,15,-,TRBJ1-1,-,CSVDKVPAVNTEAFF,TGCAGCGTTGATAAGGTTCCAGCCGTGAACACTGAAGCTTTCTTT
TRBV28,14,-,TRBJ2-2,-,CASSFPPGGGELFF,TGTGCCAGCAGTTTTCCCCCTGGGGGCGGGGAGCTGTTTTTT